Below, 11 T cell receptor beta chains from the same sample are listed, as sequenced in a study of T cells expressing NK-cell markers. TCRdb re-called the 5' RACE reads and gives one entry per CDR3 protein, without DNA. The table lists approximately 170,000 distinct CDR3 sequences. Sequenced sample: blood T cells: a sorted CD56 or NKG2C T cell subset, CD4+ or CD8+ T cells, or bulk PBMC T cells (not recorded which). These receptors originate from a man aged 18 to 69 in good health.

The rearrangement uses TRBV12-3 or TRBV12-4 and TRBJ2-7; absent DNA, TCRdb's TRBD2 call cannot be checked. The length of the CDR3 is 20 residues. CDR3 in amino acids: CASSFLVSGGPSGQSYEQYF.

The CDR3 spells CASRPGGAYNEQFF. The chain uses TRBV7-9 and TRBJ2-1; checking the TCRdb D call of TRBD2 is not possible without DNA. CDR1 and CDR2 from the germline V gene are SEHNR and FQNEAQ (reference sequence). This CDR3 spans 14 amino acids.

The chain links TRBV5-1 to TRBJ2-7; TCRdb's D gene call, TRBD2, goes unchecked for lack of DNA. The CDR3 has 17 residues. CDR1 is SGHRS and CDR2 is YFSETQ in the germline V gene. The CDR3 reads CASRSSDTGGWTYEQYF.

The chain couples TRBV20-1 to TRBJ2-5; TCRdb's D call, TRBD2, is unchecked because there is no DNA. The CDR3 spans 14 residues. Germline CDR1 reads DFQATT; CDR2 reads SNEGSKA (reference sequence). This CDR3 reads CSARAGGPRETQYF.

The chain's CDR3 is CASSGGTGTSSEQFF. The chain uses TRBV4-1 and TRBJ2-1; checking the TCRdb D call of TRBD1 is not possible without DNA. The V gene's germline CDR1 is MGHRA and CDR2 YSYEKL. This CDR3 spans 15 amino acids.

V usage is TRBV12-3 or TRBV12-4 and J usage is TRBJ1-2; TCRdb lists TRBD1, though no DNA is available to test this call. The CDR3 covers 18 residues. CDR3 sequence reads: CASSFYPSRDRKPYGYTF.

The chain combines TRBV7-9 with TRBJ1-2. The CDR3 length is 13 residues. Germline V gene lookup returns CDR1 SEHNR and CDR2 FQNEAQ (reference sequence). CDR3 sequence reads: CASSLSTPLGYTF.

V and J are TRBV10-3 and TRBJ1-1; TCRdb proposes TRBD1, but this gene call is untestable without DNA. Germline assignment: CDR1 ENHRY and CDR2 SYGVKD. The CDR3 spans 14 residues. CDR3 sequence: CAISATGWKGEAFF.

The chain employs TRBV2 and TRBJ2-5; without DNA, the TCRdb call of TRBD2 cannot be checked. Germline V CDR1 and CDR2: SNHLY, FYNNEI. There are 14 residues in the CDR3. CDR3: CASSGTRFQETQYF.

V and J are TRBV9 and TRBJ2-2; TCRdb calls TRBD1, which cannot be checked without DNA. The length of the CDR3 is 17 residues. Germline-derived CDR1 and CDR2 are SGDLS and YYNGEE. CDR3 residues: CASSANRGWANTGELFF.

V and J are TRBV2 and TRBJ1-4; TCRdb outputs TRBD1, but without DNA this stays unchecked. CDR3 length equals 14 residues. From germline, CDR1 is SNHLY and CDR2 FYNNEI. The CDR3 is CASRETGSNEKLFF.